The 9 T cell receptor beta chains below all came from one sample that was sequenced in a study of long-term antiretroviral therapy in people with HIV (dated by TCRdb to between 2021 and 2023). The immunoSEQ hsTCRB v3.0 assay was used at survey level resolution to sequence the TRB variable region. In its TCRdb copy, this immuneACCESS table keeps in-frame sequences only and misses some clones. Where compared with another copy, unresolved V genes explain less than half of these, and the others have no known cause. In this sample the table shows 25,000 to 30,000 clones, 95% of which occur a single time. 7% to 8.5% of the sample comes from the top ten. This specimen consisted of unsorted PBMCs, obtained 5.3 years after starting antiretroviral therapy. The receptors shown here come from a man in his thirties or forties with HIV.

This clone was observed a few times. Here the CDR3 DNA reads TGTGCCAGCAGCCAAGAAACAGGGGGCGCGGAAAAACTGTTTTTT. This sequence encodes CASSQETGGAEKLFF. The chain links TRBV4-2 to TRBJ1-4; 9 bases agree with TRBD1. CDR3 length: 15 residues. CDR1 is LGHNA and CDR2 is YNFKEQ in the germline V gene. Unmatched junction bases numbered 4, after V lost 0 bases and J lost 8 bases.

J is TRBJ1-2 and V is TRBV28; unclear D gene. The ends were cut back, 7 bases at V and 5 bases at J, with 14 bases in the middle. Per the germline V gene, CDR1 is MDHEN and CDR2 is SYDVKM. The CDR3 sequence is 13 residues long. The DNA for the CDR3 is TGTGCCAGCAACTCCCCGGAAGAATATGGCTACACCTTC. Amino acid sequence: CASNSPEEYGYTF.

For the CDR3, the DNA is TGTGCCAGCAGCCAACTAGCGGGGGATGGCACAGATACGCAGTATTTT. Encoded protein: CASSQLAGDGTDTQYF. This chain joins TRBV6-4 and TRBJ2-3; 11 nucleotides agree with TRBD2. With 6 bases clipped from V and 1 base from J, the junction kept 6 bases outside the gene matches. The CDR3 has 16 residues. Germline CDR1 is MRHNA and CDR2 is SNTAGT.

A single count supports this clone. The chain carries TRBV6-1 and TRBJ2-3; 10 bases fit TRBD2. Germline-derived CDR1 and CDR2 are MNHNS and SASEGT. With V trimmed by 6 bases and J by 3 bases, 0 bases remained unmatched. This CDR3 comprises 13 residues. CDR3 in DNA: TGTGCCAGCAGACTAGCGGGGACAGATACGCAGTATTTT. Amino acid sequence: CASRLAGTDTQYF.

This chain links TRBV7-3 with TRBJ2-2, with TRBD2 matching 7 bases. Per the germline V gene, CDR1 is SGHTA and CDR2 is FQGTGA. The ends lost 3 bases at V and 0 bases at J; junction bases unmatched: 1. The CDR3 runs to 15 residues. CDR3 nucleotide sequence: TGTGCCAGCAGCTTTGGGGGGGCGAACACCGGGGAGCTGTTTTTT. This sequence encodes CASSFGGANTGELFF.

In DNA form, the CDR3 reads TGTGCCAGCAGCTTAGTTGGGCAAGGGGAAGGCTACGAGCAGTACTTC. Protein: CASSLVGQGEGYEQYF. The V call is TRBV7-8, the J call TRBJ2-7; the D gene is possibly TRBD1 (5 bases). Germline CDR1 and CDR2: SGHVS and FQNEAQ. CDR3 size: 16 residues. The V and J ends lost 1 base and 3 bases respectively, with 16 bases between them.

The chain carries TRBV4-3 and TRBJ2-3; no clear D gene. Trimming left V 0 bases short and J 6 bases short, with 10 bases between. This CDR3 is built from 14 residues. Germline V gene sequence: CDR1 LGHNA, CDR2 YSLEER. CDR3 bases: TGCGCCAGCAGCCAAGACCTCCTCCGGGATACGCAGTATTTT. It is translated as CASSQDLLRDTQYF.

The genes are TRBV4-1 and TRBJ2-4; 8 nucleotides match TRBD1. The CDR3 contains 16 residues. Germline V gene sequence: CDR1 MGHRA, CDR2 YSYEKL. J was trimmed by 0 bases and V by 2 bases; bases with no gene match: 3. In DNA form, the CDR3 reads TGCGCCAGCAGCCAAAACAGGGGGGTAGCCAAAAACATTCAGTACTTC. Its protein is CASSQNRGVAKNIQYF.

CDR3 loop: CASSYSVAGDTQYF. The CDR3, as DNA: TGTGCCAGCAGTTACTCGGTAGCGGGAGATACGCAGTATTTT. The chain joins TRBV6-6 to TRBJ2-3; the match to TRBD2 covers 7 bases. J lost 5 bases, V lost 0 bases, and 2 bases had no gene match. This CDR3 comprises 14 residues. The germline V gene encodes CDR1 MNHNY and CDR2 SVGAGI (reference sequence).